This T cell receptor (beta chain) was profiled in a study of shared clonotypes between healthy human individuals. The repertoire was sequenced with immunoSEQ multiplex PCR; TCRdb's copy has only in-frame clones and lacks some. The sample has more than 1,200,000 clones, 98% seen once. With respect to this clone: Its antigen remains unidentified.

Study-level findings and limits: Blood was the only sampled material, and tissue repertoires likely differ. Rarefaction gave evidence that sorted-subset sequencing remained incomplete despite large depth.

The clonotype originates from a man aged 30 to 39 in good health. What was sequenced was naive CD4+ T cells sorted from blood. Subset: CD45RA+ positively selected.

The CDR3 DNA is TGTGCCAGCAGCTTAAATGTAGCGGGAGACTACAATGAGCAGTTCTTC. This gives the protein CASSLNVAGDYNEQFF. J is TRBJ2-1 and V is TRBV7-3; 9 bases are a match to TRBD2. J gave up 3 bases and V 1 base, and 4 bases lay outside the gene matches. The CDR3 loop spans 16 amino acids. Germline CDR1 and CDR2: SGHTA and FQGTGA.